The 16 T cell receptor beta chains below come from one sample, sequenced in a study of blood T cell repertoires in COVID-19. The repertoire was sequenced with immunoSEQ multiplex PCR; TCRdb's copy has only in-frame clones and lacks some. The table records about 370,000 clones, 80% to 90% of them present only once. The sequenced sample was PBMCs or T cells enriched from blood (not recorded which). These receptor sequences come from a man aged 18 to 30 who had recovered from COVID-19.

V is TRBV6-6 and J is TRBJ2-6; D is undetermined. The V gene lost 0 bases and the J gene lost 0 bases, with 3 bases spanning the gap. The CDR3 loop spans 15 amino acids. Looked up from germline, CDR1 is MNHNY and CDR2 is SVGAGI (reference sequence). CDR3 nucleotide sequence: TGTGCCAGCAGTTACTCCCGCTCTGGGGCCAACGTCCTGACTTTC. It codes for CASSYSRSGANVLTF.

This chain uses TRBV11-2 with TRBJ2-7; 12 bases fit TRBD1. From germline, CDR1 is SGHAT and CDR2 FQNNGV. V was clipped by 5 bases and J by 4 bases; unmatched bases: 6. The CDR3 sequence is 15 residues long. The CDR3 nucleotides read TGTGCCAGCAGCATCGGGACAGGGGGCGGGTACGAGCAGTACTTC. Encoded protein: CASSIGTGGGYEQYF.

This clone appeared a single time. The chain couples TRBV9 to TRBJ1-4; TRBD1 might be the D (5 bases). The CDR3 totals 16 residues. The V gene lost 3 bases and the J gene lost 7 bases, with 19 bases spanning the gap. CDR1 is SGDLS, CDR2 YYNGEE, per germline. CDR3 nucleotide sequence: TGTGCCAGCAGCGACACCGATGGGGGGGGGAGTGAAAAACTGTTTTTT. It translates to CASSDTDGGGSEKLFF.

The chain carries TRBV6-6 and TRBJ1-2; D perhaps matches TRBD1 (6 bases). This CDR3 has 15 residues. In germline, CDR1 is MNHNY, CDR2 SVGAGI (reference sequence). The V end lost 6 bases, the J end lost 0 bases, and 14 bases lay between the germline ends. CDR3 DNA: TGTGCCAGCAGCCCCGCCAGGGGAACTAACTATGGCTACACCTTC. It is translated as CASSPARGTNYGYTF.

The chain combines TRBV18 with TRBJ1-1; D call uncertain. Trimming removed 2 bases at V and 6 bases at J, with 10 bases between. The germline V gene has CDR1 KGHSH and CDR2 LQKENI. The CDR3 covers 13 residues. The CDR3 bases are TGTGCCAGCTCACCAGGAGGTCAAGCTGAAGCTTTCTTT. Translation gives CASSPGGQAEAFF.

The genes are TRBV7-9 and TRBJ1-1, with 7 bases matching TRBD1. V was clipped by 3 bases and J by 6 bases; unmatched bases: 1. There are 12 residues in the CDR3. Germline lookup yields CDR1 SEHNR and CDR2 FQNEAQ (reference sequence). The CDR3 sequence is CASSLGQPEAFF. CDR3 sequence (DNA): TGTGCCAGCAGCTTGGGACAGCCTGAAGCTTTCTTT.

This chain connects TRBV7-9 to TRBJ2-1, with D perhaps matching TRBD1 (6 bases). Deletions cut 5 bases from V and 2 bases from J, with 13 bases between. The germline V gene has CDR1 SEHNR and CDR2 FQNEAQ (reference sequence). This CDR3 spans 15 amino acids. The CDR3 loop reads CASSPGTLTYNEQFF. In DNA form, the CDR3 reads TGTGCCAGCAGCCCGGGGACATTAACCTACAATGAGCAGTTCTTC. Using reference TRBV7-9 and TRBJ2-1 for the parts outside the CDR3, the full variable domain is DTGVSQNPRHKITKRGQNVTFRCDPISEHNRLYWYRQTLGQGPEFLTYFQNEAQLEKSRLLSDRFSAERPKGSFSTLEIQRTEQGDSAMYLCASSPGTLTYNEQFFGPGTRLTVL.

The V and J genes are TRBV5-1 and TRBJ2-1, with 10 bases matching TRBD2. The CDR3 contains 14 residues. Losses at the gene ends were 9 bases for V and 3 bases for J; bases not matched to a gene: 6. In germline, CDR1 is SGHRS, CDR2 YFSETQ. The CDR3 sequence: CATKREGGYNEQFF. The CDR3, as DNA: TGCGCCACCAAGCGGGAGGGCGGCTACAATGAGCAGTTCTTC.

The rearrangement uses TRBV7-2 and TRBJ1-1; maybe TRBD1 (6 bases). Germline CDR1 and CDR2: SGHTA and FQGNSA. With 5 bases removed from V and 3 bases from J, the gap between germline ends came to 16 bases. The CDR3 totals 15 residues. Written as DNA, the CDR3 is TGTGCCAGCAGCCAGAGGGGGGGCAGGCACACTGAAGCTTTCTTT. Its protein product is CASSQRGGRHTEAFF.

This clone has just one count. This chain joins TRBV14 and TRBJ2-7, with D possibly being TRBD2 (5 bases). V dropped 3 bases and J dropped 2 bases, with 11 bases sitting between them. From germline, CDR1 is SGHDN and CDR2 FVKESK. CDR3 size: 14 residues. CDR3 in amino acids: CASSQDTGTYEQYF. CDR3 nucleotides: TGTGCCAGCAGCCAGGATACGGGAACCTACGAGCAGTACTTC.

The gene calls are TRBV19 and TRBJ2-7; D unresolved. Germline V CDR1 and CDR2: LNHDA, SQIVND (reference sequence). The V and J ends lost 4 bases and 5 bases respectively, with 12 bases between them. This CDR3 spans 13 amino acids. The CDR3 region has the DNA TGTGCCAGTAGTAATCTAATTTCGGACGAGCAGTACTTC. This gives the protein CASSNLISDEQYF.

The rearrangement uses TRBV14 and TRBJ1-1, with D unclear. V lost 4 bases and J 8 bases, leaving 11 bases between the germline ends. The germline gives CDR1 SGHDN, CDR2 FVKESK. This CDR3 spans 12 amino acids. CDR3 protein: CASSRIGREAFF. CDR3 bases: TGTGCCAGCAGCCGGATCGGGAGGGAAGCTTTCTTT.

The J gene is TRBJ2-5, the V gene TRBV9; D is perhaps TRBD2 (6 bases). V was trimmed by 3 bases and J by 1 base, leaving 19 bases between them. The CDR3 is made up of 17 amino acids. Germline assignment: CDR1 SGDLS and CDR2 YYNGEE. CDR3 nucleotides: TGTGCCAGCAGCGCTGGTACCGCTCTAGCGTTCCAAGAGACCCAGTACTTC. This gives the protein CASSAGTALAFQETQYF.

The chain joins TRBV10-3 to TRBJ2-7, with TRBD1 matching 12 bases. The CDR3 totals 15 residues. V shed 0 bases, J shed 6 bases, and the junction held 3 bases outside the gene matches. Germline values: CDR1 ENHRY, CDR2 SYGVKD. In DNA, the CDR3 is TGTGCCATCAGTGAGTCGGGGACAGGGGGCGGCGAGCAGTACTTC. Translating gives CAISESGTGGGEQYF.

The rearrangement joins TRBV28 to TRBJ2-1; 9 bases are shared with TRBD2. V lost 5 bases and J lost 4; bases outside the gene matches: 9. Germline-derived CDR1 and CDR2 are MDHEN and SYDVKM. This CDR3 is 16 amino acids long. The CDR3 nucleotides are TGTGCCAGCAGTCACCTTAGCGGGAGTTTGTACAATGAGCAGTTCTTC. It codes for CASSHLSGSLYNEQFF.

The chain links TRBV7-2 to TRBJ2-7; weak D call: TRBD2 (7 bases). The CDR3 runs 14 residues. The V and J ends lost 3 bases and 4 bases respectively, with 13 bases between them. CDR1 SGHTA and CDR2 FQGNSA come from the germline V gene. DNA of the CDR3: TGTGCCAGCAGCTTGATGGGGGGGCTGTACGAGCAGTACTTC. Translation gives CASSLMGGLYEQYF.